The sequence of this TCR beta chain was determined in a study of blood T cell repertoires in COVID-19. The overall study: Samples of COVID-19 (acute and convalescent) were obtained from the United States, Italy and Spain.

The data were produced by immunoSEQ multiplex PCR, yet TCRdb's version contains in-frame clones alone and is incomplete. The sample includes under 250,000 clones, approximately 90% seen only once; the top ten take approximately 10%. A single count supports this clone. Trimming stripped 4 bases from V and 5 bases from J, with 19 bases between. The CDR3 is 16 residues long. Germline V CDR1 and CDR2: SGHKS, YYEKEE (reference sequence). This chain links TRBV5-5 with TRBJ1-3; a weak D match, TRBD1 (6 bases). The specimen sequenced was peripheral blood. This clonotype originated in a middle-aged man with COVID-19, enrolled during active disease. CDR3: CASSEGQLGSRNTIYF. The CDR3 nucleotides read TGTGCCAGCAGCGAAGGACAGCTTGGCTCGAGAAACACCATATATTTT.